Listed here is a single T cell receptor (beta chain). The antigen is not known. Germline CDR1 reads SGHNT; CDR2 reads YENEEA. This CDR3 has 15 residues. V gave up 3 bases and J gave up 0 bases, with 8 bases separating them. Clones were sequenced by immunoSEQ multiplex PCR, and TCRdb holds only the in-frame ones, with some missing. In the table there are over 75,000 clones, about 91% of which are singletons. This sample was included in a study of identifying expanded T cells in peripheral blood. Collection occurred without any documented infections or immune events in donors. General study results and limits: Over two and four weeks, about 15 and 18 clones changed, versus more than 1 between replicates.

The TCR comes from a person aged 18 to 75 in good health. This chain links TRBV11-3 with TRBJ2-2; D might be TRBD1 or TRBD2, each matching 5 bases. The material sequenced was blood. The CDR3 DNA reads TGTGCCAGCAGCTTTCTGGGGGCGAACACCGGGGAGCTGTTTTTT. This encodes CASSFLGANTGELFF.